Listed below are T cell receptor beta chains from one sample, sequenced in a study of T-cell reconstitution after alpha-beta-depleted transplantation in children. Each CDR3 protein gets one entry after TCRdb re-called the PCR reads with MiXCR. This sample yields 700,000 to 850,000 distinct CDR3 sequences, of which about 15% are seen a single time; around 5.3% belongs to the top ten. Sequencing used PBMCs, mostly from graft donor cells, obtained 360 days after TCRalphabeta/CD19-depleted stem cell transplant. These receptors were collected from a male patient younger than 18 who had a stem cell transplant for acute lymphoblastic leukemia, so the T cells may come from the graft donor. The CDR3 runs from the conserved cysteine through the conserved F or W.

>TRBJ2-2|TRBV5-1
CASSRIWAENTGELFF
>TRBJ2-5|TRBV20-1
CSAGNSGVQETQYF
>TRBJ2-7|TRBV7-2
CASSYVTGLYEQYF
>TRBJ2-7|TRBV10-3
CASAPGTGASYEQYF
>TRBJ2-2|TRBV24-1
CATSDAGLAGSAGELFF
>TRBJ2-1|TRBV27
CASSPGGASGRYNEQFF
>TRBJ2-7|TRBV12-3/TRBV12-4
CASSFTDTEQYF
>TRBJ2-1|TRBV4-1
CASSQVGKSYNEQFF
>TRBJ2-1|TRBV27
CASSFSGRATEQFF
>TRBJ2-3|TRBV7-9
CASSFRTSGKDTQYF
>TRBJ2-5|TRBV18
CASSPMVSAGGETQYF
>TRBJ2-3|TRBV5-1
CASSAYSDTQYF
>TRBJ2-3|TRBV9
CASSVVGGSTDTQYF
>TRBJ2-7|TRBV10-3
CAISGRQGGPYEQYF
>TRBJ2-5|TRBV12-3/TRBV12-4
CASRTTGYQETQYF
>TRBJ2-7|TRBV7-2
CASRSRGGLSYEQYF
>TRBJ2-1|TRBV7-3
CASSLSLAGDNEQFF
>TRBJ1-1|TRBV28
CASTWEAGRSEAFF
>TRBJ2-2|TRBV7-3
CASSLPGVGELFF
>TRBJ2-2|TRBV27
CASSLDRAYETGELFF
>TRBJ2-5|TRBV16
CASSQLASEGETQYF
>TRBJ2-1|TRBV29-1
CSVAPEGVEQFF
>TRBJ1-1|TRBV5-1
CASSLGPGMGNTEAFF
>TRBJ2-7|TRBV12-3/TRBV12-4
CASRRTGPIYEQYF
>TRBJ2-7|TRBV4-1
CASSPLGHSSSYEQYF
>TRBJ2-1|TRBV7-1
CASSSGRSTYNEQFF
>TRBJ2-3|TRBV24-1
CATSDPRTSTDTQYF
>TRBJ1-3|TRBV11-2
CASSLVGLGTLSGNTIYF
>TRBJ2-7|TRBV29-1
CSVEGGSPVDEQYF
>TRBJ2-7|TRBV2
CASSPTDSYEQYF
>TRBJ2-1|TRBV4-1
CASSITGQWRNEQFF
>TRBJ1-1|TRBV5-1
CASSLEGDRAFF
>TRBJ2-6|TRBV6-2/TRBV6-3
CASRRSRGDSGANVLTF
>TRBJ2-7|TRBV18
CASSSRTGSPYEQYF
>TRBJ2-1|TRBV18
CASSAGRQEQFF